These 20 T cell receptor beta chains share one sample of origin, sequenced in a study of beta chain features in type 1 diabetes. cDNA synthesis used the whole RNA isolate, giving expressed TCRB sequences. Some clones are missing from TCRdb's copy, which holds only in-frame ones; the method was immunoSEQ multiplex PCR. This sample has around 190,000 clones, with about 13% found just once. Sequencing input: central memory CD4+ T cells from blood. The receptors come from a woman aged 18-29 years in good health.

The chain is built from TRBV5-6 and TRBJ2-1, with D possibly matching TRBD2 (5 bases). Germline V gene data show CDR1 as SGHDT and CDR2 as YYEEEE. V gave up 4 bases and J gave up 0 bases, with 8 bases separating them. The CDR3 has 14 amino acids. Here the CDR3 reads CASSRGYSYNEQFF. CDR3 DNA sequence: TGTGCCAGCAGCCGCGGGTACTCCTACAATGAGCAGTTCTTC.

Concerning this clone: Additional DNA sequences in this sample encode the identical CDR3. The V and J genes are TRBV5-1 and TRBJ1-1, with D uncertain. This CDR3 contains 12 residues. Germline CDR1 reads SGHRS; CDR2 reads YFSETQ. V shed 4 bases and J shed 5 bases, with 9 bases lying between them. Here the CDR3 DNA reads TGCGCCAGCAGCCGAGACACGACTGAAGCTTTCTTT. Residues: CASSRDTTEAFF.

This clone has a handful of counts. The rearrangement links TRBV29-1 to TRBJ2-2; 12 positions match TRBD1. The CDR3 covers 17 residues. The germline V gene has CDR1 SQVTM and CDR2 ANQGSEA. Trimming at V came to 5 bases and at J to 3 bases, leaving 10 bases not matched to a gene. Here the CDR3 DNA reads TGCAGCGTTTCCGGGACAGGGGGCAACCTGGACACCGGGGAGCTGTTTTTT. Amino acids: CSVSGTGGNLDTGELFF.

This clone was seen more than once but under ten times. The rearrangement joins TRBV27 to TRBJ2-1; 11 nucleotides align to TRBD2. V shed 2 bases, J shed 5 bases, and the junction held 5 bases outside the gene matches. The CDR3 runs to 16 residues. The germline V gene has CDR1 MNHEY and CDR2 SMNVEV (reference sequence). CDR3 amino acids: CASSLQPSGRHNEQFF. The CDR3 region has the DNA TGTGCCAGCAGTTTACAACCTAGCGGGAGGCACAATGAGCAGTTCTTC.

This clone has more than one count but fewer than ten. V and J are TRBV25-1 and TRBJ1-4, with no clear D. Trimming shortened V by 3 bases and J by 8 bases, and 16 bases separated the two germline ends. Germline-derived CDR1 and CDR2 are MGHDK and SYGVNS. The CDR3 has 15 amino acids. CDR3 bases: TGTGCCAGCAGTGATTCTAGCGGAGGACGGGAAAAACTGTTTTTT. This encodes CASSDSSGGREKLFF.

The chain recombines TRBV7-2 with TRBJ2-1, with 9 positions matching TRBD2. V lost 4 bases and J lost 5; bases outside the gene matches: 12. CDR3 size: 17 residues. The germline CDR1 and CDR2 sequences are SGHTA and FQGNSA. The CDR3 bases are TGTGCCAGCAGCTCAACCTTACTAGCGGGTCGTCACAATGAGCAGTTCTTC. Its protein is CASSSTLLAGRHNEQFF. Full variable domain (outside the CDR3, taken from reference TRBV7-2 and TRBJ2-1): GAGVSQSPSNKVTEKGKDVELRCDPISGHTALYWYRQSLGQGLEFLIYFQGNSAPDKSGLPSDRFSAERTGGSVSTLTIQRTQQEDSAVYLCASSSTLLAGRHNEQFFGPGTRLTVL.

The chain uses TRBV28 and TRBJ2-5; the match to TRBD2 covers 11 bases. CDR1 and CDR2 (germline): MDHEN, SYDVKM. Germline trimming cut 4 bases from V and 5 bases from J; bases unmatched to any gene: 9. This CDR3 region has 16 residues. The CDR3 DNA sequence: TGTGCCAGCAGTTCCATAGCGGGAGGGTCCGGGGAGACCCAGTACTTC. Translation gives CASSSIAGGSGETQYF. Full variable domain (rest looked up from reference TRBV28 and TRBJ2-5): DVKVTQSSRYLVKRTGEKVFLECVQDMDHENMFWYRQDPGLGLRLIYFSYDVKMKEKGDIPEGYSVSREKKERFSLILESASTNQTSMYLCASSSIAGGSGETQYFGPGTRLLVL.

The J gene is TRBJ1-5, the V gene TRBV30; D is ambiguous. The V end lost 3 bases, the J end lost 2 bases, and 11 bases lay between the germline ends. The CDR3 is 14 residues long. From germline, CDR1 is GTSNPN and CDR2 SVGIG (reference sequence). This CDR3 is CAWSPKGGNQPQHF. CDR3 bases: TGTGCCTGGAGCCCCAAGGGAGGCAATCAGCCCCAGCATTTT. Complete variable domain (other parts from reference TRBV30 and TRBJ1-5): SQTIHQWPATLVQPVGSPLSLECTVEGTSNPNLYWYRQAAGRGLQLLFYSVGIGQISSEVPQNLSASRPQDRQFILSSKKLLLSDSGFYLCAWSPKGGNQPQHFGDGTRLSIL.

The rearrangement uses TRBV27 and TRBJ2-7; weak D call: TRBD1 (6 bases). With 0 bases removed from V and 2 bases from J, the gap between germline ends came to 8 bases. The CDR3 consists of 14 residues. Per germline, CDR1 MNHEY and CDR2 SMNVEV (reference sequence). The CDR3 nucleotides are TGTGCCAGCAGTTTATCGCACAGGGCCTACGAGCAGTACTTC. This translates into CASSLSHRAYEQYF.

This chain connects TRBV29-1 to TRBJ2-1; 9 nucleotides agree with TRBD2. Trimming cost V 7 bases and J 0 bases; bases outside gene matches: 4. Germline-derived CDR1 and CDR2 are SQVTM and ANQGSEA. The length of the CDR3 is 14 residues. The CDR3 nucleotides are TGCAGCGGCGGTAGCGGGAGCTCCTACAATGAGCAGTTCTTC. Amino acid sequence: CSGGSGSSYNEQFF.

The V call is TRBV7-8, the J call TRBJ2-1, with D possibly TRBD1 on 6 matching bases. Germline loops: CDR1 SGHVS, CDR2 FQNEAQ. The V end was cut by 4 bases, the J end by 5 bases, with 24 bases between. There are 18 residues in the CDR3. The CDR3 nucleotides read TGTGCCAGCAGCTGGTCACAGGGTCGACTCGAGGGGAACAATGAGCAGTTCTTC. As protein: CASSWSQGRLEGNNEQFF. Drawing the rest from reference TRBV7-8 and TRBJ2-1, the complete variable domain is GAGVSQSPRYKVAKRGQDVALRCDPISGHVSLFWYQQALGQGPEFLTYFQNEAQLDKSGLPSDRFFAERPEGSVSTLKIQRTQQEDSAVYLCASSWSQGRLEGNNEQFFGPGTRLTVL.

This clone has a handful of counts. The rearrangement joins TRBV19 to TRBJ2-4; TRBD2 matches 7 bases. With V trimmed by 5 bases and J by 7 bases, 17 bases remained unmatched. The CDR3 sequence is 17 residues long. Germline V gene sequence: CDR1 LNHDA, CDR2 SQIVND (reference sequence). The CDR3 is CASSQRGRTAGENIQYF. Written as DNA, the CDR3 is TGTGCCAGTAGTCAACGGGGCCGGACCGCGGGGGAGAACATTCAGTACTTC.

The CDR3 DNA reads TGTGCCAGCAGCGTAGGGGACGGCGGGAGGCCCAATGAGCAGTTCTTC. Its protein product is CASSVGDGGRPNEQFF. V usage is TRBV9 and J usage is TRBJ2-1; TRBD2 matches at 8 bases. There are 16 residues in the CDR3. The J segment lost 6 bases and the V segment lost 0 bases, leaving 8 bases of the junction unmatched. CDR1 is SGDLS, CDR2 YYNGEE, per germline.

This clone was seen a few times. At the DNA level, this CDR3 is encoded by other sequences in the same sample as well. The V and J genes are TRBV28 and TRBJ2-6, with D possibly being TRBD1 (6 bases). The V gene's germline CDR1 is MDHEN and CDR2 SYDVKM. The CDR3 has 15 amino acids. Trimming took 6 bases from V and 0 from J, leaving 9 bases between them. The CDR3 DNA reads as TGTGCCAGCAGGCAGGGGATCTCTGGGGCCAACGTCCTGACTTTC. Encoded protein: CASRQGISGANVLTF.

The V gene is TRBV14, the J gene TRBJ2-4; possibly TRBD1 for D (5 bases). With 3 bases removed from V and 15 bases from J, the gap between germline ends came to 12 bases. The germline CDR1 and CDR2 sequences are SGHDN and FVKESK. The length of the CDR3 is 11 residues. CDR3 coding DNA: TGTGCCAGCAGCCATGGGGCAGGGTGGTACTTC. Translation gives CASSHGAGWYF.

The chain carries TRBV18 and TRBJ1-2; D uncertain. V lost 2 bases and J lost 4, with 20 bases in between. The CDR3 loop spans 17 amino acids. Germline lookup yields CDR1 KGHSH and CDR2 LQKENI. CDR3: CASSPTSSVVSSYGYTF. Written as DNA, the CDR3 is TGTGCCAGCTCACCAACGTCCAGTGTGGTATCAAGCTATGGCTACACCTTC.

This clone occurred a few times. The chain couples TRBV7-8 to TRBJ1-5; D call uncertain. CDR3 size: 15 residues. The V gene's germline CDR1 is SGHVS and CDR2 FQNEAQ. The V end was cut by 4 bases, the J end by 1 base, with 11 bases between. This CDR3 is CASSSWWASNQPQHF. The CDR3 DNA reads as TGTGCCAGCAGCTCTTGGTGGGCCAGCAATCAGCCCCAGCATTTT.

This clone was counted only a few times. This sequence joins TRBV13 and TRBJ2-5, with 16 bases that match TRBD2. Germline trimming cut 4 bases from V and 5 bases from J; bases unmatched to any gene: 10. This CDR3 is 18 amino acids long. The germline CDR1 and CDR2 sequences are PRHDT and FYEKMQ (reference sequence). The CDR3 region is CASSSGLAGGPSDETQYF. The CDR3 nucleotides are TGTGCCAGCAGCTCGGGACTAGCGGGAGGGCCCTCAGATGAGACCCAGTACTTC. Supplemented by reference TRBV13 and TRBJ2-5, the full variable domain reads AAGVIQSPRHLIKEKRETATLKCYPIPRHDTVYWYQQGPGQDPQFLISFYEKMQSDKGSIPDRFSAQQFSDYHSELNMSSLELGDSALYFCASSSGLAGGPSDETQYFGPGTRLLVL.

V is TRBV9 and J is TRBJ2-7; 9 bases map to TRBD2. The germline V gene has CDR1 SGDLS and CDR2 YYNGEE. CDR3 length: 14 residues. Trimming at V came to 4 bases and at J to 4 bases, leaving 6 bases not matched to a gene. CDR3 DNA sequence: TGTGCCAGCAGCCCCCTCGGACTAGCGTACGAGCAGTACTTC. It translates to CASSPLGLAYEQYF.

This clone was seen only a few times. The chain links TRBV29-1 to TRBJ2-7; 12 bases agree with TRBD2. The CDR3 contains 13 residues. V lost 6 bases to trimming and J lost 3 bases; unmatched junction nucleotides: 3. Germline values: CDR1 SQVTM, CDR2 ANQGSEA. CDR3 nucleotides: TGCAGCGTCATGACTAGCGGGAGCTACGAGCAGTACTTC. Its protein product is CSVMTSGSYEQYF.